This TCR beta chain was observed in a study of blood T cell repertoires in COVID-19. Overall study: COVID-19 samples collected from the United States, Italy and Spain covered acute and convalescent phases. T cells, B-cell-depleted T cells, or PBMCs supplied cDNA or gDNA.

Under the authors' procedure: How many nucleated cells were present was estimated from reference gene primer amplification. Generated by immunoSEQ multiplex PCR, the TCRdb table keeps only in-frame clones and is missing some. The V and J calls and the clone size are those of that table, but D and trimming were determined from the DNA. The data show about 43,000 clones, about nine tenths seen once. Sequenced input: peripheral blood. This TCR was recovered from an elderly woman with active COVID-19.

In DNA form, the CDR3 reads TGTGCCAGCAGCTTACATCGGACAGGGATTGGTGGCTACACCTTC. Protein product: CASSLHRTGIGGYTF. This chain connects TRBV7-2 to TRBJ1-2; 8 bases fit TRBD1. The ends lost 2 bases at V and 7 bases at J; junction bases unmatched: 9. CDR1 and CDR2 (germline): SGHTA, FQGNSA. The CDR3 is 15 amino acids.